The entry below describes one T cell receptor (beta chain). This clone's antigen is unknown. No per-base quality is available; no much larger clone lies one base away. This specimen comes from a study of shared clonotypes between healthy human individuals (dated by TCRdb to the early 2020s). Describing the broader study: The cohort comprised a couple of women and three men aged 18 to 49 years. Different laboratories and diverse techniques were used to prepare libraries and sequence TCR repertoires, to increase sequencing depth and limit assay-specific biases. The study deeply sequenced blood TCR repertoires of about 5 healthy adults to estimate repertoire size and the extent of clonotype sharing between individuals. Per donor, leukapheresis produced somewhere between about 0.94 and 9.5 billion PBMCs. For each donor, CD4 naive and CD4 memory were each given three plates, CD8 naive was given two plates, and CD8 memory was given one plate. Beyond this particular receptor, the publication reports: Compared with non-shared clonotypes, clonotypes shared by all four sorted-subset donors had higher generation probabilities. Sampling was restricted to blood, and TCR repertoires in tissue are likely to differ from TCR repertoires in blood. Pairwise subsampling led to the expectation that sequencing depth would affect the degree of clonotype sharing among donors. When a handful of donors were compared, the shared fraction of clonotypes was about 5.5% for naive CD4, 3.5% to 4% for naive CD8, 2.3% for memory CD4, and roughly 0.4% for memory CD8. Naive subsets generally had larger estimated clonotype richness than memory subsets. The genetic and exposure-history diversity represented was limited by the small number of donors. Incomplete sequencing was indicated by rarefaction of sorted-subset datasets, despite the large sequencing depth.

The donors were healthy, HIV-negative adults with no recently reported acute infections or vaccinations. All donors were Caucasian adults living in Nashville, Tennessee, USA. CD4+ T cells were enriched through magnetic negative selection, after which naive cells were positively selected on CD45RA and the remaining negative fraction served as the memory subset. Blood was collected by leukapheresis, and PBMCs were isolated by Ficoll-Histopaque density gradient centrifugation and then cryopreserved in liquid nitrogen vapor phase. Purity and quantity of every magnetically sorted T cell population were checked by analytical flow cytometry. From each sorted fraction, genomic DNA was isolated and quantified by UV absorbance on a Nanodrop 2000c. TCR CDR3 regions were amplified from genomic DNA by multiplex PCR using the deep immunoSEQ assay. For each cell subset, the extracted genomic DNA was distributed evenly across all wells of several immunoSEQ 96-well plates, and each plate served as one replicate. For sorted subsets, roughly 200 ng of genomic DNA, equivalent to some 33,000 T cell genomes, went into each replicate PCR. Purified libraries were quantified with a Qubit 3.0 fluorometer, sized on a Bioanalyzer 2100, and re-quantified with the KAPA Library Quantification kit. Each immunoSEQ 96-well plate was sequenced on its own single-read 150-cycle Illumina NextSeq 550 flow cell. The paper's processing steps were these. The immunoSEQ output contained only junctional sequences without quality scores, so filtering could not match that applied to full-length reads. Sequences were annotated with PyIR, a Python wrapper for IgBLAST v1.9, using IMGT germline references to assign V/J genes and CDR3. Reads with weak V/J assignments (E-value above 1e-6), missing CDR3, stop codons, out-of-frame junctions, or ambiguous translated residues were removed. V3J clonotypes were defined by identical inferred V gene, J gene, and CDR3 amino acid sequence. Percentage overlap between repertoires was computed as shared unique clonotypes divided by the size of the smaller repertoire. Repertoire richness was assessed with RTK rarefaction, the Chao1 estimator, and Recon v2.1 estimates of unobserved clonotypes. Generation probabilities were computed with OLGA for all TCRbeta clonotypes obtained by the gDNA method from several donors. The clones in this table, taken by TCRdb from immuneACCESS, are in-frame only. Not every clone is retained; where verified, under half of the shortfall comes from an unresolved V gene, and the cause of the rest is unknown. The D gene and trimming were derived from the DNA, and the V and J assignments and clone size from that table. Within this sample are millions of clones, with more than 80% of them counted one time only. The ten biggest clones cover about 0.41% of the sample.

Counted from cysteine to phenylalanine, this CDR3 has 19 amino acids. Here the CDR3 DNA is all that survives: 57 bases in frame from base 1. The trim is 1 base for V and 4 bases for J, with a gap of 20 bases between the germline ends. The germline V gene (reference sequence) provides CDR1 SEHNR and CDR2 FQNEAQ. The clonotype comes from a man between 18 and 35 years old in good health. Some clones in this sample may be carry-over from other donors' samples. This receptor chain uses TRBV7-9 and TRBJ2-6; the D gene is not confidently resolved. Sequenced: naive CD4+ T cells from PBMCs. The meaning of the sample's cell subset or site label: CD45RA+ positively selected. The CDR3 amino acid sequence is: CASSLGVYTQMEGANVLTF. The base sequence is TGTGCCAGCAGCTTAGGTGTATACACCCAGATGGAAGGGGCCAACGTCCTGACTTTC.